This T cell receptor beta chain is from a study of T-cell reconstitution after alpha-beta-depleted transplantation in children. Library preparation (for TCRbeta) was performed with unique molecular identifiers. TCRdb itself ran the PCR reads through MiXCR, one entry per CDR3 protein. Seen here are hundreds of thousands of distinct CDR3 sequences, roughly a tenth observed once, and the top ten hold 2% to 2.5%. Whole-study results and caveats: Alpha-beta T cells about two months after transplant reportedly derived from several hundred expanded graft clones. Newly made T cells mostly supplied T-cell counts and diversity one year after transplant.

This clonotype was observed at least ten times. No antigen is known for it. The V gene's germline CDR1 is MGHDK and CDR2 SYGVNS. CDR3 length equals 14 residues. The germline V and J ends were trimmed by 0 bases and 4 bases, with 9 bases remaining between them. The chain uses TRBV25-1 and TRBJ1-2; D is uncertain. This specimen was PBMCs, taken before TCRalphabeta/CD19-depleted stem cell transplant. This TCR was recovered from a child aged 2-15 years with inherited bone marrow failure, due to receive a stem cell transplant. The CDR3 bases are TGTGCCAGCAGTGAATATAGTGGAGTCTATGGCTACACCTTC. Translating gives CASSEYSGVYGYTF.